One sample yielded the 21 T cell receptor beta chains listed below, sequenced in a study of blood T cell repertoires in COVID-19. Produced via immunoSEQ multiplex PCR; TCRdb's table is partial and in-frame only. The sample holds over 50,000 clones, approximately 77% seen once. Specimen: peripheral blood. The receptors stem from a woman between 70 and 85 years old with COVID-19, enrolled during active disease.

The chain couples TRBV5-1 to TRBJ1-1, with D possibly TRBD1 on 6 matching bases. V shed 4 bases and J shed 5 bases, with 15 bases lying between them. This CDR3 spans 14 amino acids. Per the germline V gene, CDR1 is SGHRS and CDR2 is YFSETQ. The CDR3 here is CASSRTDLITEAFF. The CDR3, as DNA: TGCGCCAGCAGCCGGACAGACCTTATAACTGAAGCTTTCTTT.

This clone was picked up one time. The chain combines TRBV6-5 with TRBJ1-1; 8 bases agree with TRBD1. The CDR3 has 13 amino acids. Germline V lookup: CDR1 MNHEY, CDR2 SVGAGI. The ends lost 6 bases at V and 3 bases at J; junction bases unmatched: 3. CDR3 DNA sequence: TGTGCCAGCAGGACGGACAGGGACACTGAAGCTTTCTTT. Protein product: CASRTDRDTEAFF.

This clone was seen a single time. The chain couples TRBV9 to TRBJ2-2; D gene unclear. From germline, CDR1 is SGDLS and CDR2 YYNGEE. Trimming stripped 0 bases from V and 7 bases from J, with 7 bases between. This CDR3 comprises 13 residues. The CDR3 DNA follows: TGTGCCAGCAGCGTAGCTGTCTACGGGGAGCTGTTTTTT. Translating it yields CASSVAVYGELFF.

The table lists this clone with a few counts. The CDR3 DNA is TGTGCCAGCAGTCAGGGTCCTGAAGCTTTCTTT. Protein product: CASSQGPEAFF. The chain recombines TRBV6-2 or TRBV6-3 with TRBJ1-1; perhaps TRBD1 as D (5 bases). Deletions cut 5 bases from V and 6 bases from J, with 7 bases between. Germline loops: CDR1 MNHEY, CDR2 SVGEGT. This CDR3 contains 11 residues.

The chain is built from TRBV7-3 and TRBJ1-6; 9 bases are shared with TRBD1. CDR3 length: 15 amino acids. CDR1 SGHTA and CDR2 FQGTGA come from the germline V gene. V trimming: 2 bases; J trimming: 7 bases; junction bases outside the gene matches: 3. CDR3 in amino acids: CASSLLGTGNSPLHF. In nucleotides, the CDR3 is TGTGCCAGCAGCTTACTTGGGACAGGGAATTCACCCCTCCACTTT.

V is TRBV4-3 and J is TRBJ1-2; no reliable D call. This CDR3 is 15 amino acids long. Germline values: CDR1 LGHNA, CDR2 YSLEER. V shed 2 bases and J shed 7 bases, with 17 bases lying between them. CDR3 coding DNA: TGCGCCAGCAGCCAAAATTCGGCCTCTCCAGGTGGCTACACCTTC. The encoded protein is CASSQNSASPGGYTF.

This clone was observed a single time. The chain uses TRBV9 and TRBJ2-5; 9 nucleotides agree with TRBD2. This CDR3 has 15 amino acids. V lost 0 bases to trimming and J lost 0 bases; unmatched junction nucleotides: 0. The germline CDR1 and CDR2 sequences are SGDLS and YYNGEE. The CDR3 coding sequence is TGTGCCAGCAGCGTAGGACTAGCGGACCAAGAGACCCAGTACTTC. Residues: CASSVGLADQETQYF.

J is TRBJ2-2 and V is TRBV6-1; D gene uncertain. V was clipped by 5 bases and J by 1 base, with 5 bases between them. This CDR3 region has 13 residues. Per the germline V gene, CDR1 is MNHNS and CDR2 is SASEGT. CDR3 sequence (DNA): TGTGCCAGCAGTCGCGGGAACACCGGGGAGCTGTTTTTT. Encoded protein: CASSRGNTGELFF.

The sample holds a few counts of this clone. The chain employs TRBV6-5 and TRBJ1-1, with D unresolved. The germline V gene has CDR1 MNHEY and CDR2 SVGAGI. V lost 7 bases and J 1 base, leaving 10 bases between the germline ends. This CDR3 spans 13 amino acids. The CDR3 is CASTLWANTEAFF. Here the CDR3 DNA reads TGTGCCAGCACCCTTTGGGCGAACACTGAAGCTTTCTTT.

The CDR3 region is CASSRGTELNIQYF. The CDR3, as DNA: TGTGCCAGCAGCCGTGGGACAGAACTAAACATTCAGTACTTC. The rearrangement links TRBV5-4 to TRBJ2-4; 7 nucleotides match TRBD1. The CDR3 runs 14 residues. Germline V CDR1 and CDR2: SGHNT, YYREEE (reference sequence). J was trimmed by 6 bases and V by 4 bases; bases with no gene match: 7.

Only one count was recorded for this clone. The chain combines TRBV29-1 with TRBJ1-1; D perhaps matches TRBD1 (6 bases). Germline V lookup: CDR1 SQVTM, CDR2 ANQGSEA. The CDR3 spans 10 residues. Trimming shortened V by 7 bases and J by 7 bases, and 10 bases separated the two germline ends. CDR3 coding DNA: TGCAGCGGCTCAGGGGTTGAAGCTTTCTTT. Protein product: CSGSGVEAFF.

This chain connects TRBV5-1 to TRBJ2-7; D uncertain. Trimming took 1 base from V and 2 from J, leaving 10 bases between them. CDR3 length: 14 amino acids. Germline V gene data show CDR1 as SGHRS and CDR2 as YFSETQ. CDR3 sequence reads: CASSLLLAAYEQYV. CDR3 sequence (DNA): TGCGCCAGCAGCTTGCTCCTCGCGGCCTACGAGCAGTACGTC.

This clone was observed a handful of times. This chain connects TRBV12-5 to TRBJ1-2, with D uncertain. The CDR3 contains 14 residues. Trimming removed 9 bases at V and 7 bases at J, with 21 bases between. CDR1 is LGHNT and CDR2 is FRNRAP in the germline V gene. DNA of the CDR3: TGTGCTAGCGGCAGCCCGAGGATAAGACGTGGCTACACCTTC. Translating it yields CASGSPRIRRGYTF.

J is TRBJ1-1 and V is TRBV11-1; the D is unclear. CDR3 length: 13 residues. Per the germline V gene, CDR1 is SGHAT and CDR2 is FQDESV (reference sequence). Trimming stripped 5 bases from V and 4 bases from J, with 11 bases between. The CDR3 sequence is CASSGRRSTEAFF. CDR3 nucleotides: TGTGCCAGCAGCGGACGGAGGAGCACTGAAGCTTTCTTT.

V and J are TRBV15 and TRBJ1-4; tentatively, D is TRBD1 (6 bases). The CDR3 runs 16 residues. The V end lost 3 bases, the J end lost 5 bases, and 16 bases lay between the germline ends. Germline V lookup: CDR1 LNHNV, CDR2 YYDKDF (reference sequence). As DNA, the CDR3 is TGTGCCACCAGCAGGCCCCGGGACATCGGGAATGAAAAACTGTTTTTT. This encodes CATSRPRDIGNEKLFF.

CDR3 in amino acids: CATSRESGGGNQPQHF. The CDR3 DNA sequence: TGTGCCACCAGCAGAGAATCAGGGGGCGGCAATCAGCCCCAGCATTTT. This chain joins TRBV15 and TRBJ1-5; TRBD1 matches 8 bases. Unmatched junction bases numbered 3, after V lost 0 bases and J lost 2 bases. The CDR3 contains 16 residues. Germline V gives CDR1 LNHNV, CDR2 YYDKDF (reference sequence).

The chain recombines TRBV18 with TRBJ1-2; 7 positions agree with TRBD1. Germline V CDR1 and CDR2: KGHSH, LQKENI. CDR3 length: 15 amino acids. V lost 3 bases, J lost 4 bases, and 8 bases stayed unmatched. For the CDR3, the DNA is TGTGCCAGCTCACCCCGGGAAAGGGGGCTCTATGGCTACACCTTC. Amino acids: CASSPRERGLYGYTF.

The chain joins TRBV6-5 to TRBJ2-7; 7 bases match TRBD1. Trimming took 10 bases from V and 2 from J; bases not matched to a gene: 14. Per germline, CDR1 MNHEY and CDR2 SVGAGI. This CDR3 spans 15 amino acids. CDR3: CAISSPGQPTYEQYV. As DNA, the CDR3 is TGTGCCATCTCCTCTCCGGGACAGCCTACCTACGAGCAGTACGTC.

CDR3 region: CAGPGEGGITYEQYF. CDR3 sequence (DNA): TGTGCCGGCCCGGGGGAGGGGGGTATCACCTACGAGCAGTACTTC. This chain connects TRBV11-3 to TRBJ2-7; TRBD2 is a possible D gene (7 bases). Between the trimmed V and J ends, which lost 11 bases and 2 bases, there was a span of 22 bases. Germline CDR1 and CDR2: SGHNT and YENEEA. The CDR3 is made up of 15 amino acids.

This clone has only one observation. The chain recombines TRBV6-5 with TRBJ2-4, with D hard to call. The CDR3 runs 15 residues. Germline V lookup: CDR1 MNHEY, CDR2 SVGAGI. V shed 4 bases and J shed 0 bases, with 10 bases lying between them. The CDR3 bases are TGTGCCAGCAGTTCACTCTCGGGAGCCAAAAACATTCAGTACTTC. Protein: CASSSLSGAKNIQYF.

This chain joins TRBV7-2 and TRBJ1-1, with a possible D match to TRBD1 (5 bases). CDR1 and CDR2 (germline): SGHTA, FQGNSA. This CDR3 has 12 amino acids. The germline V and J ends were trimmed by 4 bases and 6 bases, with 9 bases remaining between them. The CDR3 region has the DNA TGTGCCAGCAGCTCCACAGGATCTGAAGCTTTCTTT. Protein product: CASSSTGSEAFF.